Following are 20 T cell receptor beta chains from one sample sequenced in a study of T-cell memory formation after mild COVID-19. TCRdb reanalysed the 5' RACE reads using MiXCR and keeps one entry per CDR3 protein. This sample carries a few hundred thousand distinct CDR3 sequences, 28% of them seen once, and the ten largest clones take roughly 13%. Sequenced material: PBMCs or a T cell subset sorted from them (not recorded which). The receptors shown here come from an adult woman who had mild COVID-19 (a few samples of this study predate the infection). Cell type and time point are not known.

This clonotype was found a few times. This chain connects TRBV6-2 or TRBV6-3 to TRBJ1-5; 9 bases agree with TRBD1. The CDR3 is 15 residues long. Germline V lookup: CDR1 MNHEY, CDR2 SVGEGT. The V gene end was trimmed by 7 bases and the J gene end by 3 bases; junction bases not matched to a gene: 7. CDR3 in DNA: TGTGCCAGCACCTGGGGACAGGGATACAATCAGCCCCAGCATTTT. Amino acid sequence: CASTWGQGYNQPQHF.

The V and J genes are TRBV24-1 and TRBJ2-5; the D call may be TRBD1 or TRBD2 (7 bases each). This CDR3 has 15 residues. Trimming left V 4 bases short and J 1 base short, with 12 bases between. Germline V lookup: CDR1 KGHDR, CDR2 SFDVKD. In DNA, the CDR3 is TGTGCCACCAGTGAACCAGGGGGGGGCCAAGAGACCCAGTACTTC. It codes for CATSEPGGGQETQYF.

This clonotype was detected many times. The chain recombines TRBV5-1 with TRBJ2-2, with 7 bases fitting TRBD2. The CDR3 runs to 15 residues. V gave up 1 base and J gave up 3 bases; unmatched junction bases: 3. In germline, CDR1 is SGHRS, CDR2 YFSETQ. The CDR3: CASSLSLADTGELFF. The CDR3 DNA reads TGCGCCAGCAGCTTGAGCCTAGCGGACACCGGGGAGCTGTTTTTT.

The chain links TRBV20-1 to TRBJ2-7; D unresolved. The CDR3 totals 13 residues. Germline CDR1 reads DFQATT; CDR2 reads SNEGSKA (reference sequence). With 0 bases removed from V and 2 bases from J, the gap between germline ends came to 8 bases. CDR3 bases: TGCAGTGCTAGAGAAGGCAGAACCTACGAGCAGTACTTC. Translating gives CSAREGRTYEQYF.

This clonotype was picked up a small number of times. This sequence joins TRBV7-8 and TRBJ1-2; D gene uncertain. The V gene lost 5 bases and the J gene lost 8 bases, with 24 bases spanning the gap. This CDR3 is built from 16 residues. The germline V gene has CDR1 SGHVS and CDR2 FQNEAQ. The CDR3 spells CASSPWTTTSMTGYTF. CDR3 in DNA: TGTGCCAGCAGCCCTTGGACGACCACATCCATGACGGGCTACACCTTC.

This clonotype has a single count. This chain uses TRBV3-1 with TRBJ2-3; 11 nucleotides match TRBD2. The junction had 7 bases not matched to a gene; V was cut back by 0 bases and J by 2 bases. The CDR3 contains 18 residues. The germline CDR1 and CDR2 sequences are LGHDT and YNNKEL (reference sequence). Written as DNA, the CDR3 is TGTGCCAGCAGCCAAGATGCGACTAGCGGGGAGAACACAGATACGCAGTATTTT. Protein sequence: CASSQDATSGENTDTQYF.

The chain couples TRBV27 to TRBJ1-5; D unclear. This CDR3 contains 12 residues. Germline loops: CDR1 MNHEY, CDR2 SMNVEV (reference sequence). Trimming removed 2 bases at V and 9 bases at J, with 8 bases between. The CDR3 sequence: CASSLSEGPQHF. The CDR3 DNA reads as TGTGCCAGCAGTTTAAGTGAAGGGCCCCAGCATTTT.

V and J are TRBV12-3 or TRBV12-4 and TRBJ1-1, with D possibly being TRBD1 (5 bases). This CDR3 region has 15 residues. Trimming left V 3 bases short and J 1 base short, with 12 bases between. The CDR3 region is CASSLGTLKNTEAFF. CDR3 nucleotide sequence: TGTGCCAGCAGTTTGGGGACCCTGAAGAACACTGAAGCTTTCTTT.

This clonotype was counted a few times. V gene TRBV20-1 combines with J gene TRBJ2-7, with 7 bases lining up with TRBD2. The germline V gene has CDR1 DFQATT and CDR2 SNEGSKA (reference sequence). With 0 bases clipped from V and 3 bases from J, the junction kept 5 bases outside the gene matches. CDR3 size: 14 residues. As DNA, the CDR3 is TGCAGTGCTAGAGATATGGCGGGAGTCTACGAGCAGTACTTC. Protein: CSARDMAGVYEQYF.

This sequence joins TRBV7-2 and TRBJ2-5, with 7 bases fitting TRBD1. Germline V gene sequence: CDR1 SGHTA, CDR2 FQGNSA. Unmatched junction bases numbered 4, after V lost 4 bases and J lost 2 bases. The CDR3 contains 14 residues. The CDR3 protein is CASSSPGQQETQYF. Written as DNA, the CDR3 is TGTGCCAGCAGCTCCCCGGGACAGCAAGAGACCCAGTACTTC.

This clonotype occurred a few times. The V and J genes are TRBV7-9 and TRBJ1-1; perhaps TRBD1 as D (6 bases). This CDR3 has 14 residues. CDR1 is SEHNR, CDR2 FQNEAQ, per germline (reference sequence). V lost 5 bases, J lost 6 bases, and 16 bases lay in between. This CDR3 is CASSRRGAGAEAFF. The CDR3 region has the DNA TGTGCCAGCAGCCGAAGGGGGGCCGGCGCTGAAGCTTTCTTT.

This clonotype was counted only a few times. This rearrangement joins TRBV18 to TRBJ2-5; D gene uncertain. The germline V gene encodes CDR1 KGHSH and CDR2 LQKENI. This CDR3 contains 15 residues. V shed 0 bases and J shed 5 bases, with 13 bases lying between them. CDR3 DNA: TGTGCCAGCTCACCACCAAACTTAGCTGGGGAGACCCAGTACTTC. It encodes CASSPPNLAGETQYF.

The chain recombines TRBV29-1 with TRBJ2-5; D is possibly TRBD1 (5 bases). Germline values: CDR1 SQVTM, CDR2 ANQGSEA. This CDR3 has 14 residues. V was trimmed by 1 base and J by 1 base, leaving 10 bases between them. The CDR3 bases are TGCAGCGTTGAAGCTCCAGGGTCCCAAGAGACCCAGTACTTC. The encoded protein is CSVEAPGSQETQYF.

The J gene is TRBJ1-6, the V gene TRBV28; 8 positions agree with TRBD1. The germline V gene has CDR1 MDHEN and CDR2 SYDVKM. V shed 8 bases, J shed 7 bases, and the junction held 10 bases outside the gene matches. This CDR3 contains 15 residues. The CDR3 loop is CASVDRTGRNSPLHF. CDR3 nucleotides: TGTGCCAGCGTTGACCGGACAGGGCGAAATTCACCCCTCCACTTT.

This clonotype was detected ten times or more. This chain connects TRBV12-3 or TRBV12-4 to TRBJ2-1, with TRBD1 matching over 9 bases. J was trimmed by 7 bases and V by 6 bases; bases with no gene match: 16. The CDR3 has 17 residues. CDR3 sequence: CASSPRTGTGSINEQFF. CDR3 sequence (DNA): TGTGCCAGCAGCCCTCGCACCGGGACAGGGTCAATAAATGAGCAGTTCTTC.

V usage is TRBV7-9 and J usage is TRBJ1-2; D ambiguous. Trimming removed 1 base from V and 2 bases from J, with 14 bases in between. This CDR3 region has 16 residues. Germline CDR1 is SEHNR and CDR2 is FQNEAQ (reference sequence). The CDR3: CASSLGPRTGNYGYTF. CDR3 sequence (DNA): TGTGCCAGCAGCTTAGGACCCCGGACGGGAAACTATGGCTACACCTTC.

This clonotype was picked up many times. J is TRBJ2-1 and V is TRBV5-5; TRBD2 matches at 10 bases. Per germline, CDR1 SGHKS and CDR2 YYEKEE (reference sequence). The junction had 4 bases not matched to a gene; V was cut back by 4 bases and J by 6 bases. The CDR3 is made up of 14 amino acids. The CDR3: CASSDASGGNEQFF. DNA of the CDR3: TGTGCCAGCAGCGATGCTAGCGGGGGCAATGAGCAGTTCTTC.

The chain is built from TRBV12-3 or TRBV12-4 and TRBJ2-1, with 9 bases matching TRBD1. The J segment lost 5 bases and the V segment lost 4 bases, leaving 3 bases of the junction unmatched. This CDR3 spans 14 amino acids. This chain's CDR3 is CASSSWDRDNEQFF. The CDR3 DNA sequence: TGTGCCAGCAGTTCATGGGACAGGGACAATGAGCAGTTCTTC.

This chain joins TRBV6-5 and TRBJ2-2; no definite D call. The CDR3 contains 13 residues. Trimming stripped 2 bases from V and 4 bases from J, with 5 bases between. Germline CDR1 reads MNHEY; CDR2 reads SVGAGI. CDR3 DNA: TGTGCCAGCAGTTACGCCGGCACCGGGGAGCTGTTTTTT. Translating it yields CASSYAGTGELFF.

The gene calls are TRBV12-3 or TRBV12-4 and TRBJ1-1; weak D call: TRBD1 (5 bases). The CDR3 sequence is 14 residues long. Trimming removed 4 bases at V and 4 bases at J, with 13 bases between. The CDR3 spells CASSSQGSITEAFF. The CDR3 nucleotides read TGTGCCAGCAGTTCCCAGGGCTCGATCACTGAAGCTTTCTTT.